Shown below are 21 T cell receptor beta chains from a single sample sequenced in a study of blood T cell repertoires in COVID-19. The assay was immunoSEQ multiplex PCR, and TCRdb's table has in-frame clones only and misses some. The data hold some 60,000 clones, with more than 60% observed a single time. Specimen: peripheral blood. All receptors come from a woman aged 50 to 65 with active or convalescent COVID-19.

In DNA, the CDR3 is TGTGCCAGCAGCCGGGGGGATTCTGAAGCTTTCTTT. Protein: CASSRGDSEAFF. The gene calls are TRBV14 and TRBJ1-1, with D possibly matching TRBD1 (5 bases). The germline V and J ends were trimmed by 4 bases and 6 bases, with 9 bases remaining between them. Germline V gene lookup returns CDR1 SGHDN and CDR2 FVKESK. This CDR3 is 12 amino acids long.

Judged by abundance, this clone is medium-sized. V usage is TRBV15 and J usage is TRBJ2-1; perhaps TRBD1 as D (5 bases). CDR1 is LNHNV, CDR2 YYDKDF, per germline (reference sequence). Deletions cut 1 base from V and 10 bases from J, with 8 bases between. The CDR3 runs 12 residues. CDR3 protein: CATSRARTEQFF. The CDR3 coding sequence is TGTGCCACCAGCAGAGCCCGGACAGAGCAGTTCTTC.

V and J are TRBV6-4 and TRBJ2-6; a possible D gene is TRBD2 (5 bases). This CDR3 region has 18 residues. V shed 5 bases and J shed 0 bases, with 17 bases lying between them. CDR1 MRHNA and CDR2 SNTAGT come from the germline V gene. The CDR3 sequence is CASSRHGGPLSGANVLTF. The CDR3 coding sequence is TGTGCCAGCAGTAGACACGGAGGCCCTCTCTCTGGGGCCAACGTCCTGACTTTC.

This rearrangement joins TRBV29-1 to TRBJ2-3, with 10 bases aligning to TRBD2. The junction had 14 bases not matched to a gene; V was cut back by 6 bases and J by 2 bases. Germline V gives CDR1 SQVTM, CDR2 ANQGSEA. CDR3 length: 17 amino acids. The CDR3: CSVGRPSGSAVTDTQYF. CDR3 bases: TGCAGCGTCGGAAGGCCTAGCGGGAGCGCGGTCACAGATACGCAGTATTTT.

The chain recombines TRBV27 with TRBJ2-7; 10 bases are a match to TRBD2. CDR3 size: 15 residues. V lost 2 bases to trimming and J lost 2 bases; unmatched junction nucleotides: 3. Per the germline V gene, CDR1 is MNHEY and CDR2 is SMNVEV (reference sequence). The CDR3 sequence is CASSLSGRATYEQYF. CDR3 in DNA: TGTGCCAGCAGTTTAAGCGGGAGGGCCACCTACGAGCAGTACTTC.

This clone was seen more than once but under ten times. The rearrangement uses TRBV6-2 or TRBV6-3 and TRBJ2-2; TRBD1 matches 7 bases. Germline CDR1 and CDR2: MNHEY and SVGEGT. This CDR3 region has 19 residues. The ends lost 0 bases at V and 2 bases at J; junction bases unmatched: 12. The CDR3 reads CASSYSMDPGQHNTGELFF. Written as DNA, the CDR3 is TGTGCCAGCAGTTACTCGATGGACCCGGGACAGCATAACACCGGGGAGCTGTTTTTT.

This chain links TRBV10-2 with TRBJ2-1, with 7 bases that match TRBD2. Germline V lookup: CDR1 WSHSY, CDR2 SAAADI. The CDR3 is made up of 16 amino acids. V was pared by 3 bases and J by 1 base, with 6 bases of the junction left unmatched. The CDR3 region has the DNA TGCGCCAGCAGTGACGTTGCGGGAGTGTCCTACAATGAGCAGTTCTTC. As protein: CASSDVAGVSYNEQFF.

This chain uses TRBV10-3 with TRBJ2-1; 8 bases agree with TRBD1. Germline lookup yields CDR1 ENHRY and CDR2 SYGVKD. The CDR3 extends over 19 amino acids. The J segment lost 4 bases and the V segment lost 2 bases, leaving 16 bases of the junction unmatched. The CDR3 loop reads CAISEAPNDRGRGYNEQFF. CDR3 DNA sequence: TGTGCCATCAGTGAGGCCCCAAACGACAGGGGCCGAGGGTACAATGAGCAGTTCTTC.

The rearrangement uses TRBV7-2 and TRBJ2-2, with 8 bases fitting TRBD2. The CDR3 totals 19 residues. J was trimmed by 0 bases and V by 1 base; bases with no gene match: 10. Germline V gene lookup returns CDR1 SGHTA and CDR2 FQGNSA. CDR3 nucleotide sequence: TGTGCCAGCAGCTTAGTCCTGGTAGCGGGACGAACGAACACCGGGGAGCTGTTTTTT. Protein product: CASSLVLVAGRTNTGELFF.

This clone came up many times. The V call is TRBV5-1, the J call TRBJ2-5; 8 nucleotides line up with TRBD2. Germline V CDR1 and CDR2: SGHRS, YFSETQ. The CDR3 runs 16 residues. J lost 7 bases, V lost 4 bases, and 15 bases had no gene match. CDR3 sequence: CASSRWTSRDRGTQYF. CDR3 DNA: TGCGCCAGCAGCAGATGGACTAGCAGAGATAGAGGGACCCAGTACTTC.

The chain joins TRBV7-6 to TRBJ2-7; 7 bases agree with TRBD1. The CDR3 totals 14 residues. Germline assignment: CDR1 SGHVS and CDR2 FNYEAQ. V gave up 2 bases and J gave up 1 base; unmatched junction bases: 2. The CDR3 region has the DNA TGTGCCAGCAGCTTACAGGGGGTTTCCTACGAGCAGTACTTC. Amino acids: CASSLQGVSYEQYF.

CDR3 sequence reads: CASSQRTVRGEAFF. The DNA of the CDR3 is TGTGCCAGCAGCCAACGGACGGTGCGGGGTGAAGCTTTCTTT. The chain uses TRBV3-1 (or the pseudogene TRBV3-2) and TRBJ1-1; D uncertain. The germline CDR1 and CDR2 sequences are LGHDT and YNNKEL (reference sequence). CDR3 length: 14 residues. Trimming pared 2 bases from V and 7 bases from J, leaving 14 bases between.

This clone was seen a handful of times. The V call is TRBV7-6, the J call TRBJ1-6; TRBD1 aligns across 8 bases. J lost 6 bases, V lost 2 bases, and 6 bases had no gene match. CDR1 is SGHVS and CDR2 is FNYEAQ in the germline V gene. The length of the CDR3 is 16 residues. The CDR3 DNA reads as TGTGCCAGCAGCTTATCCCCCCAGGGGGCTAATTCACCCCTCCACTTT. This gives the protein CASSLSPQGANSPLHF. The complete variable domain, with remaining parts taken from reference TRBV7-6 and TRBJ1-6, reads GAGVSQSPRYKVTKRGQDVALRCDPISGHVSLYWYRQALGQGPEFLTYFNYEAQQDKSGLPNDRFSAERPEGSISTLTIQRTEQRDSAMYRCASSLSPQGANSPLHFGNGTRLTVT.

The CDR3, as DNA: TGCGCCAGCAGAAGTGGACAGCTGAACACTGAAGCTTTCTTT. This encodes CASRSGQLNTEAFF. The J gene is TRBJ1-1, the V gene TRBV5-1; the D gene is possibly TRBD1 (6 bases). This CDR3 is 14 amino acids long. V lost 5 bases and J 0 bases, leaving 11 bases between the germline ends. CDR1 SGHRS and CDR2 YFSETQ come from the germline V gene. The full variable domain, rest sourced from reference TRBV5-1 and TRBJ1-1, is KAGVTQTPRYLIKTRGQQVTLSCSPISGHRSVSWYQQTPGQGLQFLFEYFSETQRNKGNFPGRFSGRQFSNSRSEMNVSTLELGDSALYLCASRSGQLNTEAFFGQGTRLTVV.

The rearrangement joins TRBV18 to TRBJ2-5, with 11 bases that match TRBD2. From germline, CDR1 is KGHSH and CDR2 LQKENI. V lost 3 bases, J lost 3 bases, and 6 bases stayed unmatched. The CDR3 sequence is 16 residues long. The CDR3 reads CASSPMLAGGKETQYF. CDR3 DNA sequence: TGTGCCAGCTCACCTATGCTAGCGGGAGGTAAAGAGACCCAGTACTTC.

The chain couples TRBV20-1 to TRBJ2-1; TRBD2 agrees at 8 bases. J gave up 5 bases and V 3 bases, and 6 bases lay outside the gene matches. CDR1 and CDR2 from the germline V gene are DFQATT and SNEGSKA (reference sequence). The length of the CDR3 is 14 residues. CDR3: CSASALADDNEQFF. CDR3 DNA sequence: TGCAGTGCTAGTGCACTAGCGGACGACAATGAGCAGTTCTTC.

The V call is TRBV6-5, the J call TRBJ2-2; perhaps TRBD1 as D (5 bases). Germline V gene lookup returns CDR1 MNHEY and CDR2 SVGAGI. Trimming took off 6 bases at V and 6 bases at J, with 11 bases between the two ends. CDR3 length: 13 amino acids. The CDR3, as DNA: TGTGCCAGCAGGGCACAGGCCTCCGGGGAGCTGTTTTTT. Encoded protein: CASRAQASGELFF.

V is TRBV6-5 and J is TRBJ2-2; the match to TRBD2 covers 7 bases. CDR3 length: 15 amino acids. Looked up from germline, CDR1 is MNHEY and CDR2 is SVGAGI. The junction had 4 bases not matched to a gene; V was cut back by 0 bases and J by 6 bases. CDR3: CASSYSAGVPGELFF. CDR3 nucleotide sequence: TGTGCCAGCAGTTACTCCGCGGGGGTCCCCGGGGAGCTGTTTTTT.

This clone was detected only once. The chain employs TRBV5-1 and TRBJ1-1, with TRBD1 as a possible D gene (6 bases). Trimming left V 4 bases short and J 0 bases short, with 16 bases between. This CDR3 has 16 amino acids. From germline, CDR1 is SGHRS and CDR2 YFSETQ. CDR3 coding DNA: TGCGCCAGCAGCACTGGGACACGGTTCATGAACACTGAAGCTTTCTTT. Translated: CASSTGTRFMNTEAFF. The full variable domain, its missing parts supplied by reference TRBV5-1 and TRBJ1-1, is KAGVTQTPRYLIKTRGQQVTLSCSPISGHRSVSWYQQTPGQGLQFLFEYFSETQRNKGNFPGRFSGRQFSNSRSEMNVSTLELGDSALYLCASSTGTRFMNTEAFFGQGTRLTVV.

CDR3 coding DNA: TGTGCCAGCAGCCAAGGACATGGGGGGTACCAGGAGCAGTACTTC. Its protein is CASSQGHGGYQEQYF. This sequence joins TRBV3-1 (or the pseudogene TRBV3-2) and TRBJ2-7; D may be TRBD2 (6 bases). The germline V gene has CDR1 LGHDT and CDR2 YNNKEL (reference sequence). This CDR3 is built from 15 residues. Deletions cut 1 base from V and 7 bases from J, with 17 bases between.

The rearrangement joins TRBV11-3 to TRBJ2-6; 9 nucleotides line up with TRBD1. Losses at the gene ends were 4 bases for V and 0 bases for J; bases not matched to a gene: 7. The length of the CDR3 is 18 residues. Germline V gene lookup returns CDR1 SGHNT and CDR2 YENEEA. Here the CDR3 DNA reads TGTGCCAGCAGCTCCACGACAGGGGGAGTCTCTGGGGCCAACGTCCTGACTTTC. Translation gives CASSSTTGGVSGANVLTF.